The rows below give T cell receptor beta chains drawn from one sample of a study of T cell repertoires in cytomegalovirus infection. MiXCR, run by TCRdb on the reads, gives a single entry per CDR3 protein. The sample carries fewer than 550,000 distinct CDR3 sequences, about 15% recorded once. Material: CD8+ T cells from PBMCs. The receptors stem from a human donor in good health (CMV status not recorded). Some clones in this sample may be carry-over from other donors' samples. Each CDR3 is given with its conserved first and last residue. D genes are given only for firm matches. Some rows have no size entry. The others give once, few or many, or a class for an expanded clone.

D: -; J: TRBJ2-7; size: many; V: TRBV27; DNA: TGTGCCAGCAGTTTAGGGCCAGGGCCGTCCTACGAGCAGTACTTC; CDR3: CASSLGPGPSYEQYF
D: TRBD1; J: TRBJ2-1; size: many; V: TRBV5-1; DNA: TGCGCCAGCAGCTTTCTCCGGGACAGCTGGTTCTTC; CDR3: CASSFLRDSWFF
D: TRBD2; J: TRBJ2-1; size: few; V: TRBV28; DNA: TGTGCCAGCAGTTCGGGGGAGACTAGCGTTTACAATGAGCAGTTCTTC; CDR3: CASSSGETSVYNEQFF
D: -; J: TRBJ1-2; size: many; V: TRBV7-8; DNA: TGTGCCAGCAGCTTAGCGACATATGGCTACACCTTC; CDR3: CASSLATYGYTF
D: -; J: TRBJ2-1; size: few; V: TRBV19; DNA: TGTGCCAGTAGTATAGGCGGGGCCTCGGAGCAGTTCTTC; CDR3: CASSIGGASEQFF
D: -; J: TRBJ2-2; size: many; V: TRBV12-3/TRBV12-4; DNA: TGTGCCAGCAGCAGAGCCGGGGAGCTGTTTTTT; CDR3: CASSRAGELFF
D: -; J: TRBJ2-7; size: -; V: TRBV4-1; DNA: TGCGCCAGCAGCATATCCCGGGACACCATCTACGAGCAGTACTTC; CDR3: CASSISRDTIYEQYF
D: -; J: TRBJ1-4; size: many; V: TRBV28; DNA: TGTGCCAGCAGTCGCCCCGACAGTAAGGCGGGGGAAAAACTGTTTTTT; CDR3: CASSRPDSKAGEKLFF
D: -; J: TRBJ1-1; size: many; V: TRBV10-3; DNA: TGTGCCATCAGTGAGTCTTTAGCAGCGAACACTGAAGCTTTCTTT; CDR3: CAISESLAANTEAFF
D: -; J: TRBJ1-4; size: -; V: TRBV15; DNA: TGTGCCACCAGCAGAGAGGGGGCCCCGGGGGGTGAAAAACTGTTTTTT; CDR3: CATSREGAPGGEKLFF
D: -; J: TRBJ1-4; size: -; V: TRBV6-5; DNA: TGTGCCAGCAGTCCCGGGGGGAGTGAACTGTTTTTT; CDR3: CASSPGGSELFF
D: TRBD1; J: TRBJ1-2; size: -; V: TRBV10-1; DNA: TGCGCCAGCAGCGACGGGACAGGGCATGGCTACACCTTC; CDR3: CASSDGTGHGYTF
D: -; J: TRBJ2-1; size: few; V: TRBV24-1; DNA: TGTGCCACCAGTGATGCCCAGAGCGGCGATGAGCAGTTCTTC; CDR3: CATSDAQSGDEQFF
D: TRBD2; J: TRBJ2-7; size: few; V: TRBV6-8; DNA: TGTGCCAGCAGTTACTCACGGCGAGCGGGGGGCTACGAGCAGTACTTC; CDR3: CASSYSRRAGGYEQYF
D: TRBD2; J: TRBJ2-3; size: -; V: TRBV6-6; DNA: TGTGCCAGCAGCCGGGGCGGGAGCAGTAGAGATACGCAGTATTTT; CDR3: CASSRGGSSRDTQYF
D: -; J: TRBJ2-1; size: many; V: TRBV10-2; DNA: TGCGCCAGCAGTGGCCAGGGGTATGAGCAGTTCTTC; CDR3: CASSGQGYEQFF
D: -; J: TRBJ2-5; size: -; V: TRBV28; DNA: TGTGCCAGCAGTTTATCGGGATTACAAAGAGATACCCAGTACTTC; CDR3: CASSLSGLQRDTQYF
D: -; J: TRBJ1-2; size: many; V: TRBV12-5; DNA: TGTGCTAGTGGTTTGTTTGGGTTTGGCGGCTACACCTTC; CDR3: CASGLFGFGGYTF
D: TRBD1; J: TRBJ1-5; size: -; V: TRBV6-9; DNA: TGTGCCAGCAGTTATTCACAGGGGAATAGCAATCAGCCCCAGCATTTT; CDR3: CASSYSQGNSNQPQHF
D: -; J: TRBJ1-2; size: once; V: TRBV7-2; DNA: TGTGCCAGCAGCTTAGGACCCCTAAAGGAGTATGTCTACAACTTC; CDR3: CASSLGPLKEYVYNF
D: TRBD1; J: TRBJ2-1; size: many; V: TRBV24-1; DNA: TGTGCCACCAGTGATTTGGGGGGGGACAGGGGGCGCAATGAGCAGTTCTTC; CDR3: CATSDLGGDRGRNEQFF
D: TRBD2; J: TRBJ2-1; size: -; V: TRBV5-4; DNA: TGTGCCAGCAGCTTGGAACTAGCGGGAGTAAATGTGCAGTTCTTC; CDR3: CASSLELAGVNVQFF